The 7 T cell receptor beta chains below were found in one sample sequenced in a study of blood T cell repertoires in COVID-19. Assay: immunoSEQ multiplex PCR; the TCRdb copy retains only in-frame clones and omits some. Among 84,000 or so clones listed, 81% were seen once. The sample was peripheral blood. These receptors came from a human donor in a cohort sampled during active COVID-19.

This sequence joins TRBV3-1 (or the pseudogene TRBV3-2) and TRBJ1-2, with TRBD1 matching over 7 bases. The CDR3 spans 14 residues. V was clipped by 4 bases and J by 8 bases; unmatched bases: 10. CDR1 is LGHDT, CDR2 YNNKEL, per germline (reference sequence). CDR3 coding DNA: TGTGCCAGCAGCCCCTATCAGGGGGTGGGAGGCTACACCTTC. Translated, it gives CASSPYQGVGGYTF.

This chain links TRBV2 with TRBJ1-2; TRBD1 matches at 10 bases. V was clipped by 7 bases and J by 5 bases; unmatched bases: 7. Germline CDR1 reads SNHLY; CDR2 reads FYNNEI. The CDR3 runs 14 residues. In nucleotides, the CDR3 is TGTGCCAGCAACCGACAGGGGGCAATGTATGGCTACACCTTC. Translated: CASNRQGAMYGYTF.

In nucleotides, the CDR3 is TGCGCCAGCACTTCGGGACTAGCGGTCTCCTACAATGAGCAGTTCTTC. Translating it yields CASTSGLAVSYNEQFF. This chain links TRBV5-1 with TRBJ2-1; 11 positions agree with TRBD2. Germline lookup yields CDR1 SGHRS and CDR2 YFSETQ. The CDR3 loop spans 16 amino acids. Germline trimming cut 6 bases from V and 0 bases from J; bases unmatched to any gene: 5.

The chain is built from TRBV10-3 and TRBJ1-1; TRBD1 agrees at 7 bases. In germline, CDR1 is ENHRY, CDR2 SYGVKD. V shed 0 bases and J 0 bases; nucleotides not matched to a gene: 1. The CDR3 runs 15 residues. The CDR3 sequence: CAISESRGLNTEAFF. The CDR3 nucleotides are TGTGCCATCAGTGAGTCTAGGGGGCTGAACACTGAAGCTTTCTTT.

This chain links TRBV11-2 with TRBJ1-2, with unresolved D. V lost 5 bases, J lost 1 base, and 8 bases lay in between. This CDR3 spans 13 amino acids. Germline CDR1 is SGHAT and CDR2 is FQNNGV. CDR3 loop: CASSLPFNYGYTF. DNA for the CDR3: TGTGCCAGCAGCCTCCCCTTTAACTATGGCTACACCTTC.

CDR3 sequence reads: CASTGILSTDTQYF. The CDR3 DNA is TGTGCCAGCACCGGGATCTTAAGCACAGATACGCAGTATTTT. The gene calls are TRBV6-5 and TRBJ2-3; weak D call: TRBD2 (5 bases). Germline CDR1 is MNHEY and CDR2 is SVGAGI. The CDR3 is 14 residues long. Trimming shortened V by 7 bases and J by 0 bases, and 11 bases separated the two germline ends.

The chain combines TRBV27 with TRBJ2-2; tentatively, D is TRBD1 (6 bases). V dropped 5 bases and J dropped 5 bases, with 9 bases sitting between them. The germline V gene encodes CDR1 MNHEY and CDR2 SMNVEV (reference sequence). The CDR3 contains 13 residues. Here the CDR3 reads CASSRTGTGELFF. CDR3 nucleotides: TGTGCCAGCAGTAGAACAGGGACCGGGGAGCTGTTTTTT.